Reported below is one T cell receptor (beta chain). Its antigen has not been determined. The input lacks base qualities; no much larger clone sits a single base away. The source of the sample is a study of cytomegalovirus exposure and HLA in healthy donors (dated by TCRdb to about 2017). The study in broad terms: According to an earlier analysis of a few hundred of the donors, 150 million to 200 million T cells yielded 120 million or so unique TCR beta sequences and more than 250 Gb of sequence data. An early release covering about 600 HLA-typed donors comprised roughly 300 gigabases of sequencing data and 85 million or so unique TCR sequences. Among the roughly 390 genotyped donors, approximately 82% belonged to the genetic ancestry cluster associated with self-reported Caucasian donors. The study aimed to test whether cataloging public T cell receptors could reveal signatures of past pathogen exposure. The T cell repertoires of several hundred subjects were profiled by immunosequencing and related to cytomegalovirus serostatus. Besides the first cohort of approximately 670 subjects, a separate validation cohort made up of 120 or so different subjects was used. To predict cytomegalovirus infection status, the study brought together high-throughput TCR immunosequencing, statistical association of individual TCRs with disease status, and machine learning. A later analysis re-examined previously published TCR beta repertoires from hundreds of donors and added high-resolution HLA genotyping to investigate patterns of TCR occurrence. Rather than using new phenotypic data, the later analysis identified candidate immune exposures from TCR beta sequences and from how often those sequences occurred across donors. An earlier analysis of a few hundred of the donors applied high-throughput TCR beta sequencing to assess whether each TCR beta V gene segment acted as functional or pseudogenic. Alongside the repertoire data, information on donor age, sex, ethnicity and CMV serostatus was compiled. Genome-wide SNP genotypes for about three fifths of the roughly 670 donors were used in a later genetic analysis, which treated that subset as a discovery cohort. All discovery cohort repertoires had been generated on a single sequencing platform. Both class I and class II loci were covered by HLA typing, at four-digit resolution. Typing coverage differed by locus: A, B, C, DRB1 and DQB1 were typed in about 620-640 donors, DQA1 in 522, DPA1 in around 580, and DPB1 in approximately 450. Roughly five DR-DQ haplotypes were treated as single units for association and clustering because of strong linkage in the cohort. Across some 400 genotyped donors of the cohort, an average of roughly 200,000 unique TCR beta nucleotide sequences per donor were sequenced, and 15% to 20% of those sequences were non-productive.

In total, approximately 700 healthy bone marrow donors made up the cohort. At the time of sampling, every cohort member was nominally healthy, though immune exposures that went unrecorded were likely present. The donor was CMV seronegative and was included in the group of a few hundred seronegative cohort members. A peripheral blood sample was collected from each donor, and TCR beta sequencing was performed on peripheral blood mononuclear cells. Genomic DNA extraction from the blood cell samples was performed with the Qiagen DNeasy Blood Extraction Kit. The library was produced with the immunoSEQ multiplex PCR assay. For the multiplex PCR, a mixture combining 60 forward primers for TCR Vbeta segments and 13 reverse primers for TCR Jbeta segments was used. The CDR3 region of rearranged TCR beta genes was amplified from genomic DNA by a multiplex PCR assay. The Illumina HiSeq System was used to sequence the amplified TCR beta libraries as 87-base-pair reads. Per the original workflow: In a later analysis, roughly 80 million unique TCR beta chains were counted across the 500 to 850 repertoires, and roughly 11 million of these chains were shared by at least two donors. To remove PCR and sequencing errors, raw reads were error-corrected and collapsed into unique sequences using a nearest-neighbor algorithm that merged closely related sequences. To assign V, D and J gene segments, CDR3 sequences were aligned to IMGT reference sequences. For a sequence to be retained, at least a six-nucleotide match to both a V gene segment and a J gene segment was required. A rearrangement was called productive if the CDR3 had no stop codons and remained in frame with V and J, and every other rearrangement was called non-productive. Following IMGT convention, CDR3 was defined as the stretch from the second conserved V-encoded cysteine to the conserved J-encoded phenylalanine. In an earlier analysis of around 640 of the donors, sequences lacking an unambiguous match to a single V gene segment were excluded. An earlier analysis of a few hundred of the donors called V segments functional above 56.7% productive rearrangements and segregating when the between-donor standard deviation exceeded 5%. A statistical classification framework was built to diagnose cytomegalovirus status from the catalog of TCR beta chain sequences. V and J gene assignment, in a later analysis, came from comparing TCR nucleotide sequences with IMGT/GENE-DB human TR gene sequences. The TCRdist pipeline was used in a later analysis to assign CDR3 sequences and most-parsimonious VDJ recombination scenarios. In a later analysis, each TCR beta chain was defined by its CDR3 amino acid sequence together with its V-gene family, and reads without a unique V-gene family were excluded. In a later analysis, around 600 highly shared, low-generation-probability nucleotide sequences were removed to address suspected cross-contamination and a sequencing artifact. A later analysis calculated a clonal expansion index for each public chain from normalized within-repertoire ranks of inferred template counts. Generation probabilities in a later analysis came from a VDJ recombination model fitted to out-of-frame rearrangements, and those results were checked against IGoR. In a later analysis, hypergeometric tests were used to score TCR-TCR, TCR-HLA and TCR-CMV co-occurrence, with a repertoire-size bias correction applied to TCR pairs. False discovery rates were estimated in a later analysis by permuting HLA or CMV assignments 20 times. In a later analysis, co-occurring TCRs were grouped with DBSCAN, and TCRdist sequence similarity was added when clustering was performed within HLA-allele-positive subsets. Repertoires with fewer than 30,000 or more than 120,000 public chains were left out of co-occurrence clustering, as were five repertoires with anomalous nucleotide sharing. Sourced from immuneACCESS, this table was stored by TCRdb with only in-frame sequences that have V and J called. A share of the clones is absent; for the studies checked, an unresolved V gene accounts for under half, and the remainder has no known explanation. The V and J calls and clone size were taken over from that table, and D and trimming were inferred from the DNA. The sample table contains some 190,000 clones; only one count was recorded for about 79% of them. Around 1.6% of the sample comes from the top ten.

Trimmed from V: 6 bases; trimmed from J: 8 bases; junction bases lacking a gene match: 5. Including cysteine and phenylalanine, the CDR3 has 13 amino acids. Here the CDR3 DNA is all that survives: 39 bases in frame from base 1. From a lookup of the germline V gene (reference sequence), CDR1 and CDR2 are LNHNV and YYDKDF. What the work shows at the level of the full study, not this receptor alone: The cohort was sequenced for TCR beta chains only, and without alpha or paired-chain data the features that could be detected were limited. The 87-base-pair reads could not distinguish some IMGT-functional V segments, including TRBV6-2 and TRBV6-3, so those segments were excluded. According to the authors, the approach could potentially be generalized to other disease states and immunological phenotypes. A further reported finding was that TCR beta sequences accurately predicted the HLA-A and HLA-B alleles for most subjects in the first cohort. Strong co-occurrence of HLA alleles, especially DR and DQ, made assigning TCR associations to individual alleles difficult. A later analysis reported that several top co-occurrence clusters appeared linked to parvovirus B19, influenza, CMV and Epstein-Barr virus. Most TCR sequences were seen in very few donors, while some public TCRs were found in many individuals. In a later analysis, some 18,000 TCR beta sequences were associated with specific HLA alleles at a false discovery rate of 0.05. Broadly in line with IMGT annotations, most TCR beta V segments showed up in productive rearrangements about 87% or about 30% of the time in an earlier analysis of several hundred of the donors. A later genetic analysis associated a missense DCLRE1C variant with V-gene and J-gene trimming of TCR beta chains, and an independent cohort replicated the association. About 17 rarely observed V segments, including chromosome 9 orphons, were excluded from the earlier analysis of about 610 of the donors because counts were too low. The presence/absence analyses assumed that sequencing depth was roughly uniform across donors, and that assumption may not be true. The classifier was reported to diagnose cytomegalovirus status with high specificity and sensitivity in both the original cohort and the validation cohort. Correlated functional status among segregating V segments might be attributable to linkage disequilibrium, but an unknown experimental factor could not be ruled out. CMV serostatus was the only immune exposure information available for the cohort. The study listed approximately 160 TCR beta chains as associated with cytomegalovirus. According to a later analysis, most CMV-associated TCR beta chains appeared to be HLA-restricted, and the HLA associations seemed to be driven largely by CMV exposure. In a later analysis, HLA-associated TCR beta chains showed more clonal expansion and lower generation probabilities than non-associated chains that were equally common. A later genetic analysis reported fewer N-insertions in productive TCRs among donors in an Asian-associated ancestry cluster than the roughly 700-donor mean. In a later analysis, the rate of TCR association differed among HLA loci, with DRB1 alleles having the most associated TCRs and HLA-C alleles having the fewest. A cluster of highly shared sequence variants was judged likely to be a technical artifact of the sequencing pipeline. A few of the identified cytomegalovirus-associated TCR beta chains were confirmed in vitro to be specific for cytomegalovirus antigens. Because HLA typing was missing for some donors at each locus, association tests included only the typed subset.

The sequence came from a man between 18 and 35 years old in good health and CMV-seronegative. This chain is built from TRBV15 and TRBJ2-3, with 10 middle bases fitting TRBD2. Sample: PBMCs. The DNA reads TGTGCCACCAGGGGTCTAGCGGGAGTTACGCAGTATTTT. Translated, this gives CATRGLAGVTQYF.